This T cell receptor beta chain stems from a study of blood T cell repertoires in COVID-19. Background on the study: The analysed material was cDNA or gDNA that came from T cells, B-cell-depleted T cells, or PBMCs.

One Seattle source followed patients from active infection through their disease course. This CDR3 is built from 13 residues. CDR1 is WNHNN, CDR2 SYGVQD, per germline (reference sequence). The germline V and J ends were trimmed by 4 bases and 1 base, with 7 bases remaining between them. The method was immunoSEQ multiplex PCR; TCRdb's version includes in-frame clones alone and lacks a portion of them. This sample has roughly 500,000 clones; roughly 89% occur once, and the top ten carry 0.7% to 1%. The clonotype originates from a young man with COVID-19, enrolled during active disease. The rearrangement joins TRBV10-1 to TRBJ1-1; D call uncertain. The sample consisted of peripheral blood. The CDR3 region has the DNA TGCGCCAGCAGTGTAGCCCCGAACACTGAAGCTTTCTTT. It codes for CASSVAPNTEAFF.